This T cell receptor beta chain was profiled in a study of T cells in Graves' hyperthyroidism and ophthalmopathy. Study-wide background: Once the initial diagnosis was made, peripheral blood was obtained before any treatment.

The investigators amplified TCR beta CDR3 regions from RNA transcripts. HTBI primers were the set used in a first-round RT-PCR of the TCR CDR3. TCRdb processed the multiplex PCR reads anew with MiXCR; each CDR3 protein has one entry. The sample lists hundreds of thousands of distinct CDR3 sequences; about 15% were seen once. Study-wide findings and caveats: Ophthalmopathy, which appeared later, was predicted by the model a median approximately six months before onset. Peripheral blood also featured most of the thyroid clonotypes expanded above 0.001.

This clonotype was counted only a few times. Its target is unknown. The sequenced sample was blood. This receptor was identified in a woman between 18 and 29 years old with Graves' ophthalmopathy.

Here the CDR3 DNA reads TGTGCCAGCAGTTCCCCCGCCGACAGAGTCAATCAGCCCCAGCATTTT. This translates into CASSSPADRVNQPQHF. The V gene is TRBV28, the J gene TRBJ1-5; tentative D call: TRBD1 (5 bases). V lost 4 bases to trimming and J lost 3 bases, with 16 bases between them. Germline loops: CDR1 MDHEN, CDR2 SYDVKM. The CDR3 totals 16 residues.